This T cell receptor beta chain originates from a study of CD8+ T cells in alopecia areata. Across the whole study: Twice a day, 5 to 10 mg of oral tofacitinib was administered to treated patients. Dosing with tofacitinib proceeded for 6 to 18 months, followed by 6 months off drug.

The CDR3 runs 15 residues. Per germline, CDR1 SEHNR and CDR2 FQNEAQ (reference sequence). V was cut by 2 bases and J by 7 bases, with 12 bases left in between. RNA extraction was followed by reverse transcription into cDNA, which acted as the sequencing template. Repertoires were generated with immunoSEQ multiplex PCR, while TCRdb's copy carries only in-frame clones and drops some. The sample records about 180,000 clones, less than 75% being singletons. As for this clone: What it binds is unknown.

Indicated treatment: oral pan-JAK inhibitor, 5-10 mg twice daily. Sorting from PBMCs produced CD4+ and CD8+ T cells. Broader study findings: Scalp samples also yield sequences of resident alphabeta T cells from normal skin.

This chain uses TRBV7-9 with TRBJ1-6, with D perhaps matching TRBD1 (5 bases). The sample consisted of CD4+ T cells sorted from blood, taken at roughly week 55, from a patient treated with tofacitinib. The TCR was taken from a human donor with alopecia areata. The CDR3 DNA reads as TGTGCCAGCAGCTTACCCGGGACGTCCAATTCACCCCTCCACTTT. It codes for CASSLPGTSNSPLHF.